This T cell receptor (beta chain) was documented in a study of blood T cells in healthy people across ages (dated by TCRdb to between 2014 and 2016). Study-level background: In model experiments, template switching captured roughly one uniquely barcoded TCR beta cDNA molecule for every two T cells. The study measured age-related changes in TCR beta repertoire diversity using deep sequencing normalized with unique cDNA molecular identifiers. The donors were divided into four age groups: young (average about 15 years), middle-aged (around 41), aged (under 70) and long-lived (more than 75). To avoid experimental bias, donors of different ages were distributed randomly across sequencing lanes. Using the same blood draw, the study looked at two additional independent replicas of 1 million unique cDNA reads for two donors, one aged 18 to 30 and the other aged 80 or older.

Libraries came from 5' RACE. The listed sequencing device is Illumina HiSeq 2500. A second PCR of about 6 to 12 cycles was run with a J-beta primer mix and a sample-barcoded 5' primer. Each TCR beta cDNA molecule received a unique molecular identifier from a template-switch 5' adaptor carrying 12 random nucleotides. Each sample yielded at least 2.5 million CDR3-containing paired-end reads. First-strand cDNA synthesis was performed from all RNA using the Mint cDNA synthesis kit, with priming by a TRBC-specific oligonucleotide. All cDNA was treated with uracil-DNA glycosylase and then went through a first 18-cycle PCR with the universal primers M1SS and BC2_uni_R. The authors' analysis ran thus. Each sample was normalized by randomly selecting 1 million high-quality reads, each carrying a distinct molecular identifier. Instead of being binned into consensus sequences, reads with shared molecular identifiers were discarded. MiTCR, set to a Q25 quality threshold and the strictest error-elimination algorithm, was used for CDR3 identification, clonotype clustering and error correction. A nonparametric unseen species model with Euler transformation was used to estimate a lower bound on total TCR beta diversity. TCRdb reanalyzed the raw reads on its own, using fastp at Q25 for trimming and MiXCR for clone calling, and kept in-frame beta chains. A single entry per CDR3 protein holds the most common genes and DNA from its merged rows. It is TCRdb's table, rather than the study itself, that gives the V and J calls and clone size. The sample has approximately 800,000 distinct CDR3 sequences on record, roughly 50% of them singletons. The ten biggest clones cover around 20% of the sample.

Notes on this clonotype: Its binding antigen is unknown. No qualities accompany the bases; no much larger clone lies one base away.

Systemically healthy Caucasian individuals from Russia, roughly 40 in total and aged roughly 6 to 100 years, were included as donors. Each donor gave ten milliliters of peripheral blood, drawn into EDTA-treated Vacutainer tubes. Ficoll-Paque density-gradient centrifugation was used to isolate PBMCs, with at least 7 million per sample. Total RNA, at least 6 micrograms per sample, was extracted from PBMCs with Trizol reagent. Naive CD45RAhigh/CD27high T cell percentages were measured by flow cytometry on a PBMC aliquot from every donor. V loses 3 bases of germline sequence and J loses 5 bases, and the interval between the two ends is 11 bases. Inclusive of the bounding cysteine and phenylalanine, the CDR3 is 12 residues long. Just the 36-base CDR3 DNA is kept, in frame starting at base 1. As encoded in the germline V gene (reference sequence), CDR1 is DFQATT while CDR2 is SNEGSKA. Results and caveats for the whole study, not just this receptor: As age increased, observed TCR beta diversity per million T cells dropped in a roughly linear way, and a significant reduction was already evident by age roughly 40. The percentage of naive T cells measured by flow cytometry correlated strongly with observed TCR beta diversity. Estimates of total diversity based on one million sequenced T cells were regarded as lower bounds and as underestimates. Because donor CMV infection status was unknown, age-related changes in expanded clonotypes were potentially confounded. The long-lived group showed more naive CD4+ T cells, fewer expanded clones and increased TCR diversity than the aged group, suggesting age selection. Conclusive comparison of naive and antigen-experienced compartments was prevented by the profiling of bulk unsorted PBMCs.

The sequence derives from a man in his thirties or forties in good health. The sequenced sample was blood. The chain couples TRBV20-1 to TRBJ2-7; a tentative D match to TRBD2 spans 7 bases. The CDR3 loop reads CSARNGGHEQYF. The sequenced DNA: TGCAGTGCTAGGAACGGGGGGCACGAGCAGTACTTC.